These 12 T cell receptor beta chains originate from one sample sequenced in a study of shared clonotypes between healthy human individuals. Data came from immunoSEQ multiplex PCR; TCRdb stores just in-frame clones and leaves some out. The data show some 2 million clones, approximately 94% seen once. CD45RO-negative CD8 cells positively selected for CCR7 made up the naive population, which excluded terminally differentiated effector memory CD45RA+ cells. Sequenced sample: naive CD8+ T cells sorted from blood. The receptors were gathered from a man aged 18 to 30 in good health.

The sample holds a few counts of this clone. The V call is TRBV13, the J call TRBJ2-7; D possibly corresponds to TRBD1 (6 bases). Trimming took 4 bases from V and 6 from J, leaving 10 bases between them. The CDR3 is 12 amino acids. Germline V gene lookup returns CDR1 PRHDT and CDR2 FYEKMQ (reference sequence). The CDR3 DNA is TGTGCCAGCAGCTGGGGGCGTCGCGAGCAGTACTTC. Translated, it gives CASSWGRREQYF.

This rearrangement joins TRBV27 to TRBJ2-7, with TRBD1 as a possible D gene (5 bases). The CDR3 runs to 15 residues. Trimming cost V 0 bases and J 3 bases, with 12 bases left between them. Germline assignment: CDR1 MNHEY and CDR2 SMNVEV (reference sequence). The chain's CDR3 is CASSLSIVTDYEQYF. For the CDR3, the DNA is TGTGCCAGCAGTTTATCCATAGTGACAGACTACGAGCAGTACTTC.

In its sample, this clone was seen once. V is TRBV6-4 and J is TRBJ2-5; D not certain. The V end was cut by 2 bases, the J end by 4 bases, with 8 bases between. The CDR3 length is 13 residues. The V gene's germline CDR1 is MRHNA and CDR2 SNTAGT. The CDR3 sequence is CASSDPPPETQYF. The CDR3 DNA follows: TGTGCCAGCAGTGACCCGCCCCCAGAGACCCAGTACTTC.

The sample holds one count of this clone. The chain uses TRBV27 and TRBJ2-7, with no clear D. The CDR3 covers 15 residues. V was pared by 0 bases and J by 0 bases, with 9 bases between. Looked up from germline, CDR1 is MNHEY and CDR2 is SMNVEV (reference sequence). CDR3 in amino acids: CASSLSESSSYEQYF. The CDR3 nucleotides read TGTGCCAGCAGTTTATCGGAAAGCAGCTCCTACGAGCAGTACTTC.

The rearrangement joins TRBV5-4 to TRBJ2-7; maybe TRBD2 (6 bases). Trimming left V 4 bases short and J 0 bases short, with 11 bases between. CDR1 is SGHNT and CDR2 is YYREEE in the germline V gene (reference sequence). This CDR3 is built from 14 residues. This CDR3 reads CASSGGVPSYEQYF. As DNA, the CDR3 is TGTGCCAGCAGCGGCGGGGTCCCCTCCTACGAGCAGTACTTC.

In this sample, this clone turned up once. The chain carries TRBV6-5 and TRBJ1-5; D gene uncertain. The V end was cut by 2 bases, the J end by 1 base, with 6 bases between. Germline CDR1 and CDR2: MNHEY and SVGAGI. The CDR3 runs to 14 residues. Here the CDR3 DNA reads TGTGCCAGCAGTTACAGCGTGAGCAATCAGCCCCAGCATTTT. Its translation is CASSYSVSNQPQHF.

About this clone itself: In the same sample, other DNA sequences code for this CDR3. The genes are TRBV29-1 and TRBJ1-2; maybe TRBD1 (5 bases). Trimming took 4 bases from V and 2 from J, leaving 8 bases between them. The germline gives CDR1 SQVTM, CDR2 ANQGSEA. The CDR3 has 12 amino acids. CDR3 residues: CSVVEGNYGYTF. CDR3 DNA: TGCAGCGTTGTAGAGGGGAACTATGGCTACACCTTC.

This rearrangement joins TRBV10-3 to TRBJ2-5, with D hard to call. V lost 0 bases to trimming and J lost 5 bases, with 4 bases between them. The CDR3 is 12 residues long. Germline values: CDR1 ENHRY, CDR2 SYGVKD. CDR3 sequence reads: CAISESTETQYF. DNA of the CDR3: TGTGCCATCAGTGAGTCGACGGAGACCCAGTACTTC.

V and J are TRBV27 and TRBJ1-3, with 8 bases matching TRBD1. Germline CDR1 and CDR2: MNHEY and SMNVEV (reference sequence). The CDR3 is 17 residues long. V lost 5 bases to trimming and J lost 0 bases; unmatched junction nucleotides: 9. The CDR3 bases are TGTGCCAGCAGTGACCGACAGGGGCCCAGCTCTGGAAACACCATATATTTT. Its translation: CASSDRQGPSSGNTIYF.

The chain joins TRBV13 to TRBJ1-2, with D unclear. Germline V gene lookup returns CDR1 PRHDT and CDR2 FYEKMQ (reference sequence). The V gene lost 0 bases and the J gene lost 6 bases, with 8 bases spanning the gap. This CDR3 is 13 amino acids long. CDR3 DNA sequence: TGTGCCAGCAGCTTAGGTGGGTGGGATGGCTACACCTTC. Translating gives CASSLGGWDGYTF.

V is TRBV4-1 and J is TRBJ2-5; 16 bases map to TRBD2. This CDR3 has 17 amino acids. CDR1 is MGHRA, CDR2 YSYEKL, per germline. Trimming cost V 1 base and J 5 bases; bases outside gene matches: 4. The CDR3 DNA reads TGCGCCAGCAGCCAAGTTGGGACTAGCGGGGGGGTGGAGACCCAGTACTTC. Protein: CASSQVGTSGGVETQYF.

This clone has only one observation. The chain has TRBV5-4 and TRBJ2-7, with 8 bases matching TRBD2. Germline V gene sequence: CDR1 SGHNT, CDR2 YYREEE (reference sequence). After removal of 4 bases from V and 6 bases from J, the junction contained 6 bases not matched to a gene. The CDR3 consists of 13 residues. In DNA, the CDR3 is TGTGCCAGCAGCCCCCCGGGGGGGGTCGAGCAGTACTTC. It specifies CASSPPGGVEQYF.